This TCR beta chain appears in the sequencing data of a study of Graves' ophthalmopathy and Graves' hyperthyroidism. Trimming removed 0 bases from V and 4 bases from J; junction bases left unmatched: 9. The CDR3 spans 16 residues. CDR1 is SGHRS, CDR2 YFSETQ, per germline. As the template, RNA transcripts were used to amplify TCR beta CDR3 regions. The first round was an RT-PCR with HTBI primers, and the second round was a multiplex PCR. TCRdb redid the calling of the multiplex PCR reads with MiXCR, one entry per CDR3 protein. The sample includes 500,000 to 800,000 distinct CDR3 sequences, about 38% seen only once; the top ten take roughly 3%.

Source material: peripheral blood. This chain joins TRBV5-1 and TRBJ2-7; TRBD2 agrees at 8 bases. The sequence was obtained from an adult man with Graves' ophthalmopathy. CDR3 bases: TGCGCCAGCAGCTTGGTATTAGCGGGAATCGGTTACGAGCAGTACTTC. Protein: CASSLVLAGIGYEQYF.